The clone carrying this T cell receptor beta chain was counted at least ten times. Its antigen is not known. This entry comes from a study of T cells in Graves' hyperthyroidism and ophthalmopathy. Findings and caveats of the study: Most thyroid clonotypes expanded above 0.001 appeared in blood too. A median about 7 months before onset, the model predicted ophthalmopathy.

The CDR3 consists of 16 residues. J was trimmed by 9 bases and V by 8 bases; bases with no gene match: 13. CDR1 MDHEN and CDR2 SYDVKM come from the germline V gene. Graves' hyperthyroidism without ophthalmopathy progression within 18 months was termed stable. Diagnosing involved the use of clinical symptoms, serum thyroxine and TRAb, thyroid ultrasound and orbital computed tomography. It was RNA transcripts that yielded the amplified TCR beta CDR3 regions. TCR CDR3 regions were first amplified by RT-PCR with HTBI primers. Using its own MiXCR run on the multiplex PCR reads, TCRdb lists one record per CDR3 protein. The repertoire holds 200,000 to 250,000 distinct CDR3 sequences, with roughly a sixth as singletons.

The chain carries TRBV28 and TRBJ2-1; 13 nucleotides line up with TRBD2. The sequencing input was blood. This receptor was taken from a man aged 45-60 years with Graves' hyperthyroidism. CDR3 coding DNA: TGTGCCAGCTGTGCGACGGGGGGACTAGCGGGATGTGAGCAGTTCTTC. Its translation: CASCATGGLAGCEQFF.